Listed here are 23 T cell receptor beta chains from one sample, sequenced in a study of blood T cell repertoires in COVID-19. The repertoire was sequenced with immunoSEQ multiplex PCR; TCRdb's copy has only in-frame clones and lacks some. The data show about 180,000 clones, around 85% seen once. Sequences were obtained from PBMCs or T cells enriched from blood (not recorded which). Receptor source: a man aged 40-49 years who had recovered from COVID-19.

The chain links TRBV6-1 to TRBJ2-2; 8 bases align to TRBD1. J gave up 3 bases and V 1 base, and 1 base lay outside the gene matches. CDR1 MNHNS and CDR2 SASEGT come from the germline V gene. This CDR3 has 15 residues. The CDR3 nucleotides read TGTGCCAGCAGTGAAGGGACAGGGTACACCGGGGAGCTGTTTTTT. Its translation: CASSEGTGYTGELFF.

The chain uses TRBV7-3 and TRBJ2-7; 8 positions match TRBD1. Germline V gene sequence: CDR1 SGHTA, CDR2 FQGTGA. V shed 2 bases, J shed 6 bases, and the junction held 6 bases outside the gene matches. The length of the CDR3 is 14 residues. In DNA form, the CDR3 reads TGTGCCAGCAGCTTACAGGGGGCGACTGGCGAGCAGTACTTC. The encoded protein is CASSLQGATGEQYF.

V gene TRBV11-2 combines with J gene TRBJ1-1; tentative D call: TRBD1 (5 bases). V gave up 5 bases and J gave up 6 bases, with 10 bases separating them. CDR3 length equals 12 residues. The V gene's germline CDR1 is SGHAT and CDR2 FQNNGV. DNA of the CDR3: TGTGCCAGCAGCAGGCTAGGGGCTGAAGCTTTCTTT. This gives the protein CASSRLGAEAFF.

This chain links TRBV3-1 (or the pseudogene TRBV3-2) with TRBJ1-5; the D gene is possibly TRBD1 (6 bases). There are 15 residues in the CDR3. V lost 1 base, J lost 2 bases, and 9 bases lay in between. Germline CDR1 LGHDT, CDR2 YNNKEL (reference sequence). The CDR3 reads CASSQAGDRNQPQHF. The CDR3, as DNA: TGTGCCAGCAGCCAAGCAGGGGATCGCAATCAGCCCCAGCATTTT.

V and J are TRBV6-5 and TRBJ2-7; perhaps TRBD1 as D (5 bases). This CDR3 is 13 amino acids long. Germline values: CDR1 MNHEY, CDR2 SVGAGI. The V end lost 3 bases, the J end lost 5 bases, and 11 bases lay between the germline ends. CDR3 sequence reads: CASSYLQGHEQYF. DNA for the CDR3: TGTGCCAGCAGTTATCTCCAGGGCCACGAGCAGTACTTC.

The V gene is TRBV28, the J gene TRBJ1-6, with D unclear. V lost 5 bases and J 6 bases, leaving 11 bases between the germline ends. The length of the CDR3 is 14 residues. Germline-derived CDR1 and CDR2 are MDHEN and SYDVKM. CDR3 bases: TGTGCCAGCAGTCCGTCTGGGCCTAATTCACCCCTCCACTTT. Translating it yields CASSPSGPNSPLHF.

The chain joins TRBV19 to TRBJ1-4; 7 bases match TRBD1. The J segment lost 5 bases and the V segment lost 6 bases, leaving 6 bases of the junction unmatched. The CDR3 contains 14 residues. CDR1 and CDR2 (germline): LNHDA, SQIVND (reference sequence). The chain's CDR3 is CASRPGQRNEKLFF. The CDR3, as DNA: TGTGCCAGTAGACCGGGACAGAGAAATGAAAAACTGTTTTTT.

The chain couples TRBV7-3 to TRBJ2-1, with a possible D match to TRBD2 (5 bases). Trimming removed 5 bases at V and 15 bases at J, with 20 bases between. The V gene's germline CDR1 is SGHTA and CDR2 FQGTGA. The CDR3 totals 13 residues. In DNA form, the CDR3 reads TGTGCCAGCAGCCAACTCGGTTTCGCGGGTATGTTCTTC. Its protein product is CASSQLGFAGMFF.

The rearrangement uses TRBV6-5 and TRBJ1-2; 7 positions match TRBD1. Germline values: CDR1 MNHEY, CDR2 SVGAGI. The CDR3 runs to 15 residues. V trimming: 7 bases; J trimming: 1 base; junction bases outside the gene matches: 9. The CDR3 nucleotides are TGTGCCAGCATCCCTCACCGGGACAGTAACTATGGCTACACCTTC. Translated, it gives CASIPHRDSNYGYTF.

V and J are TRBV29-1 and TRBJ1-1; D is unclear. V gave up 3 bases and J gave up 8 bases, with 7 bases separating them. CDR1 SQVTM and CDR2 ANQGSEA come from the germline V gene. This CDR3 has 10 residues. CDR3 region: CSVDRVEAFF. The DNA for the CDR3 is TGCAGCGTTGACCGGGTAGAAGCTTTCTTT.

The gene calls are TRBV9 and TRBJ2-1; 11 bases line up with TRBD2. This CDR3 spans 16 amino acids. The trim removed 3 bases at V and 9 bases at J, leaving 11 bases unmatched. Germline values: CDR1 SGDLS, CDR2 YYNGEE. The CDR3 sequence: CASSANLLAGAAEQFF. The CDR3 DNA sequence: TGTGCCAGCAGCGCCAACTTACTAGCGGGAGCTGCTGAGCAGTTCTTC.

This chain links TRBV5-5 with TRBJ2-7, with D uncertain. CDR3 length: 16 amino acids. Trimming took 2 bases from V and 3 from J, leaving 18 bases between them. CDR1 and CDR2 (germline): SGHKS, YYEKEE (reference sequence). The CDR3 DNA reads as TGTGCCAGCAGCTTACAATCGGGTTTCACGTACTACGAGCAGTACTTC. This translates into CASSLQSGFTYYEQYF. The whole variable domain, filled in from reference TRBV5-5 and TRBJ2-7, reads DAGVTQSPTHLIKTRGQQVTLRCSPISGHKSVSWYQQVLGQGPQFIFQYYEKEERGRGNFPDRFSARQFPNYSSELNVNALLLGDSALYLCASSLQSGFTYYEQYFGPGTRLTVT.

The chain joins TRBV19 to TRBJ1-2, with TRBD1 identical over 8 bases. The V gene's germline CDR1 is LNHDA and CDR2 SQIVND (reference sequence). The CDR3 is 14 residues long. V shed 4 bases, J shed 4 bases, and the junction held 5 bases outside the gene matches. CDR3 coding DNA: TGTGCCAGTAGTACAGGGGGCGGATCCTATGGCTACACCTTC. It specifies CASSTGGGSYGYTF.

The rearrangement links TRBV27 to TRBJ1-1; weak D call: TRBD1 (6 bases). The germline V gene encodes CDR1 MNHEY and CDR2 SMNVEV (reference sequence). V was clipped by 3 bases and J by 1 base, with 12 bases between them. The CDR3 is 15 amino acids. This CDR3 is CASSFTGSSNTEAFF. DNA of the CDR3: TGTGCCAGCAGTTTCACAGGGTCCTCGAACACTGAAGCTTTCTTT.

This sequence joins TRBV7-8 and TRBJ2-4; D possibly corresponds to TRBD2 (7 bases). The germline CDR1 and CDR2 sequences are SGHVS and FQNEAQ. This CDR3 is 17 amino acids long. Trimming pared 5 bases from V and 1 base from J, leaving 18 bases between. DNA for the CDR3: TGTGCCAGCAGCCCGATCCCCGGGGGGCAGGCCAAAAACATTCAGTACTTC. This sequence encodes CASSPIPGGQAKNIQYF. Using reference TRBV7-8 and TRBJ2-4 for the parts outside the CDR3, the full variable domain is GAGVSQSPRYKVAKRGQDVALRCDPISGHVSLFWYQQALGQGPEFLTYFQNEAQLDKSGLPSDRFFAERPEGSVSTLKIQRTQQEDSAVYLCASSPIPGGQAKNIQYFGAGTRLSVL.

The rearrangement joins TRBV2 to TRBJ1-1; maybe TRBD1 (6 bases). Germline V gene lookup returns CDR1 SNHLY and CDR2 FYNNEI. The CDR3 has 16 residues. V was cut by 0 bases and J by 5 bases, with 16 bases left in between. The CDR3, as DNA: TGTGCCAGCAGTGAAGCGAGGGGAGTGACAGGAACTGAAGCTTTCTTT. It encodes CASSEARGVTGTEAFF.

This chain connects TRBV2 to TRBJ1-6, with 9 nucleotides matching TRBD1. Germline CDR1 is SNHLY and CDR2 is FYNNEI. J lost 9 bases, V lost 4 bases, and 10 bases had no gene match. This CDR3 has 16 residues. CDR3 in amino acids: CASSGTGGSIGSPLHF. CDR3 sequence (DNA): TGTGCCAGCAGTGGAACAGGGGGCTCGATAGGTTCACCCCTCCACTTT.

The rearrangement uses TRBV29-1 and TRBJ1-1; D not certain. The CDR3 has 13 amino acids. Germline CDR1 reads SQVTM; CDR2 reads ANQGSEA. V was pared by 7 bases and J by 1 base, with 13 bases between. CDR3 nucleotides: TGCAGCGCAATCAGAGACACGAACACTGAAGCTTTCTTT. Encoded protein: CSAIRDTNTEAFF.

The chain uses TRBV29-1 and TRBJ2-7; D possibly corresponds to TRBD2 (6 bases). CDR1 is SQVTM and CDR2 is ANQGSEA in the germline V gene. This CDR3 is built from 12 residues. With 7 bases removed from V and 5 bases from J, the gap between germline ends came to 15 bases. CDR3: CSGRQGGHEQYF. CDR3 nucleotides: TGCAGCGGGAGGCAGGGAGGTCACGAGCAGTACTTC.

The chain combines TRBV10-3 with TRBJ1-5; D possibly corresponds to TRBD1 (5 bases). This CDR3 comprises 13 residues. From germline, CDR1 is ENHRY and CDR2 SYGVKD. V was cut by 11 bases and J by 3 bases, with 14 bases left in between. CDR3 in amino acids: CAATTASNQPQHF. The CDR3 DNA sequence: TGTGCCGCGACGACAGCTTCCAATCAGCCCCAGCATTTT.

The chain employs TRBV5-4 and TRBJ2-7; TRBD2 agrees at 7 bases. J lost 5 bases, V lost 4 bases, and 6 bases had no gene match. CDR1 SGHNT and CDR2 YYREEE come from the germline V gene (reference sequence). The CDR3 spans 13 residues. The CDR3 loop reads CASSQGLGNEQYF. The CDR3 DNA reads TGTGCCAGCAGCCAAGGACTAGGGAACGAGCAGTACTTC.

Comment on this clone: This clone may be a read error of a much larger clone one base away. The rearrangement joins TRBV7-9 to TRBJ1-5; 8 nucleotides align to TRBD1. CDR3 length: 13 amino acids. Germline lookup yields CDR1 SEHNR and CDR2 FQNEAQ (reference sequence). With 5 bases clipped from V and 4 bases from J, the junction kept 1 base outside the gene matches. DNA for the CDR3: TGTGCCAGCAGCCGGACAGGGAATCAGCCCCAGCATTTT. It codes for CASSRTGNQPQHF. The complete variable domain, with remaining parts taken from reference TRBV7-9 and TRBJ1-5, reads DTGVSQNPRHKITKRGQNVTFRCDPISEHNRLYWYRQTLGQGPEFLTYFQNEAQLEKSRLLSDRFSAERPKGSFSTLEIQRTEQGDSAMYLCASSRTGNQPQHFGDGTRLSIL.

This sequence joins TRBV4-1 and TRBJ2-1, with D tentatively TRBD2 (5 bases). The V end was cut by 0 bases, the J end by 2 bases, with 14 bases between. Per the germline V gene, CDR1 is MGHRA and CDR2 is YSYEKL. The CDR3 totals 17 residues. In nucleotides, the CDR3 is TGCGCCAGCAGCCAAGAATTACTGCGGGTAGCCTACAATGAGCAGTTCTTC. Protein sequence: CASSQELLRVAYNEQFF.